The following is a T cell receptor (beta chain) sequence with its context. This sample was included in a study of CD8 T cells in Susac syndrome. An input of about 0.5 to 1 ug of RNA was subjected to reverse transcription using random hexamers. Across 54 Vbeta and 13 Jbeta, TCR beta CDR3 was amplified with immunoSEQ multiplex PCR. MiXCR, applied by TCRdb to the immunoSEQ multiplex PCR reads, yields one record per CDR3 protein. The sample comprises a few hundred thousand distinct CDR3 sequences, 85% of which are singletons, and about 0.11% rests with the top ten. The CDR3 consists of 13 residues. V lost 4 bases and J lost 4, with 10 bases in between. Germline-derived CDR1 and CDR2 are SGHDN and FVKESK.

The clonotype comes from a human donor with multiple sclerosis. The sample was CD8+ T cells from PBMCs. The genes are TRBV14 and TRBJ1-2, with D uncertain. CDR3 sequence (DNA): TGTGCCAGCAGCCCTGGTGCGGGCTATGGCTACACCTTC. Protein product: CASSPGAGYGYTF.